The 13 T cell receptor beta chains reported below all come from one sample, sequenced in a study of cytomegalovirus exposure and HLA in healthy donors. Measured with immunoSEQ multiplex PCR; TCRdb has only the in-frame clones, and not every one. The table records approximately 170,000 clones, 85% of them present only once. The specimen sequenced was PBMCs. The source is a man aged 18 to 29 in good health and CMV-seropositive.

The chain uses TRBV6-5 and TRBJ2-3; 7 nucleotides line up with TRBD2. Per the germline V gene, CDR1 is MNHEY and CDR2 is SVGAGI. The CDR3 totals 15 residues. With V trimmed by 6 bases and J by 1 base, 7 bases remained unmatched. The CDR3 here is CASSYLGRGTDTQYF. CDR3 coding DNA: TGTGCCAGCAGCTACCTGGGGAGGGGCACAGATACGCAGTATTTT.

This chain links TRBV7-3 with TRBJ2-5; 9 bases map to TRBD2. Trimming took 6 bases from V and 5 from J; bases not matched to a gene: 7. CDR1 is SGHTA, CDR2 FQGTGA, per germline. There are 14 residues in the CDR3. The CDR3 spells CASRDLAGPETQYF. CDR3 coding DNA: TGTGCCAGCAGGGACCTAGCGGGACCCGAGACCCAGTACTTC.

This rearrangement joins TRBV7-2 to TRBJ1-6; TRBD1 might be the D (6 bases). The V end was cut by 6 bases, the J end by 9 bases, with 21 bases between. CDR3 length: 16 residues. Germline V gene sequence: CDR1 SGHTA, CDR2 FQGNSA. CDR3 sequence (DNA): TGTGCCAGCAGGAAGGGAGGCGGGGGCGTAGGTTCACCCCTCCACTTT. It encodes CASRKGGGGVGSPLHF.

Regarding this clone: The junction and the germline gene differ at one end; a read error may be behind it. The rearrangement links TRBV11-2 to TRBJ1-6; 10 bases line up with TRBD1. The CDR3 is 13 residues long. Germline V gene lookup returns CDR1 SGHAT and CDR2 FQNNGV. This chain's CDR3 is CASSLDRGQPLHF. CDR3 in DNA: TGTGCCAGCAGCCTAGACAGGGGGCAACCCCTCCACTTT.

The gene calls are TRBV2 and TRBJ2-7; D is unresolved. Trimming pared 3 bases from V and 4 bases from J, leaving 7 bases between. CDR3 length: 12 amino acids. Per the germline V gene, CDR1 is SNHLY and CDR2 is FYNNEI. The CDR3 is CASSEPIYEQYF. CDR3 nucleotides: TGTGCCAGCAGTGAGCCTATTTACGAGCAGTACTTC.

The genes are TRBV11-2 and TRBJ2-4; unclear D gene. CDR1 and CDR2 from the germline V gene are SGHAT and FQNNGV. Between the trimmed V and J ends, which lost 0 bases and 8 bases, there was a span of 5 bases. CDR3 length: 12 residues. For the CDR3, the DNA is TGTGCCAGCAGCTTAGATCGTGACATTCAGTACTTC. Protein product: CASSLDRDIQYF.

V and J are TRBV18 and TRBJ2-7, with a tentative D call TRBD1 (6 bases). Germline CDR1 reads KGHSH; CDR2 reads LQKENI. The length of the CDR3 is 13 residues. V was pared by 2 bases and J by 6 bases, with 11 bases between. CDR3 sequence: CASSPNRDGEQYF. The CDR3, as DNA: TGTGCCAGCTCACCAAACAGGGACGGCGAGCAGTACTTC.

This clone was detected only once. The chain couples TRBV15 to TRBJ2-5; no definite D call. V was cut by 3 bases and J by 1 base, with 12 bases left in between. This CDR3 is built from 15 residues. CDR1 LNHNV and CDR2 YYDKDF come from the germline V gene (reference sequence). The CDR3 DNA sequence: TGTGCCACCAGCAGTCTCAAGATGCGCCAAGAGACCCAGTACTTC. Its translation is CATSSLKMRQETQYF.

The chain carries TRBV28 and TRBJ1-2, with 8 bases identical to TRBD1. The junction had 8 bases not matched to a gene; V was cut back by 3 bases and J by 8 bases. Germline loops: CDR1 MDHEN, CDR2 SYDVKM. This CDR3 is 14 amino acids long. CDR3 in DNA: TGTGCCAGCAGTTTCCCAGGGGGCCCTAAAGGCTACACCTTC. Its protein product is CASSFPGGPKGYTF.

The V gene is TRBV6-1, the J gene TRBJ2-2, with 10 positions matching TRBD1. The CDR3 sequence is 16 residues long. V lost 4 bases to trimming and J lost 5 bases; unmatched junction nucleotides: 7. CDR1 and CDR2 from the germline V gene are MNHNS and SASEGT. As DNA, the CDR3 is TGTGCCAGCAGTGGCTTGGGACAGGGGAGGACCGGGGAGCTGTTTTTT. This sequence encodes CASSGLGQGRTGELFF.

The rearrangement links TRBV7-9 to TRBJ1-5, with D uncertain. Germline V gene data show CDR1 as SEHNR and CDR2 as FQNEAQ (reference sequence). Trimming took 5 bases from V and 0 from J, leaving 11 bases between them. The CDR3 is made up of 15 amino acids. The CDR3 protein is CASSSNEYSNQPQHF. The CDR3, as DNA: TGTGCCAGCAGCAGCAATGAGTATAGCAATCAGCCCCAGCATTTT.

The chain has TRBV9 and TRBJ1-3; D remains ambiguous. The V and J ends lost 4 bases and 0 bases respectively, with 14 bases between them. Germline assignment: CDR1 SGDLS and CDR2 YYNGEE. This CDR3 region has 16 residues. The CDR3 is CASSTDTPSSGNTIYF. The DNA for the CDR3 is TGTGCCAGCAGCACCGACACCCCGAGCTCTGGAAACACCATATATTTT.

The chain joins TRBV7-2 to TRBJ2-1, with a possible D match to TRBD2 (5 bases). Per the germline V gene, CDR1 is SGHTA and CDR2 is FQGNSA. Trimming left V 4 bases short and J 10 bases short, with 8 bases between. This CDR3 has 11 amino acids. CDR3 DNA: TGTGCCAGCAGCTCGGGGTACGAGCAGTTCTTC. Protein product: CASSSGYEQFF.